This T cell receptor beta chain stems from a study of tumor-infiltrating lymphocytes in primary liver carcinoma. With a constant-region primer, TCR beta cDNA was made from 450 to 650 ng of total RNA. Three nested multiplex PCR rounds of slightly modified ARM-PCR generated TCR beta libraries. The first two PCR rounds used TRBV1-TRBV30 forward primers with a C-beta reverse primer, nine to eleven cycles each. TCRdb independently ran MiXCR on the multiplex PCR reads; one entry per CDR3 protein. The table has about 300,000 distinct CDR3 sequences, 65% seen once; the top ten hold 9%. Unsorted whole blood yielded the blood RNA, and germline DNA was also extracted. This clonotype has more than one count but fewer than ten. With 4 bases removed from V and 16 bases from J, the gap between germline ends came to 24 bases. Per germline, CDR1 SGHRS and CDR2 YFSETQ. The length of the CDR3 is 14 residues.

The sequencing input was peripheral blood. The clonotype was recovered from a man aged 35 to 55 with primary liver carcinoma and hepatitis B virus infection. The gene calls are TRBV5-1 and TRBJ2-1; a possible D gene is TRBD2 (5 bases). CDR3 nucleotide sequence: TGCGCCAGCAGCCACGGACTGGAAGCCGGGTATTACTTCTTC. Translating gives CASSHGLEAGYYFF.